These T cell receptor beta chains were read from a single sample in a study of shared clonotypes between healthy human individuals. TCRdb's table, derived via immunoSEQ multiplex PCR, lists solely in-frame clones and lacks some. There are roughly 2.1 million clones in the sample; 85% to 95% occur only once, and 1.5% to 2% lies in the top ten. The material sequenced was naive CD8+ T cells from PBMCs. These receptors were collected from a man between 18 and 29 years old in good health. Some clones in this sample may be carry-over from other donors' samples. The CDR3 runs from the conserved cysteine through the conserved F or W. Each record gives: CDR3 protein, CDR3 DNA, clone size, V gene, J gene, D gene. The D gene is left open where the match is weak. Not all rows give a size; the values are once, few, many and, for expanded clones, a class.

CASSEGSYEQYF	TGTGCCAGCAGCGAGGGGTCCTACGAGCAGTACTTC	.	TRBV5-6	TRBJ2-7	.
CASSLGSSGSYEQYF	TGTGCCAGCAGTTTAGGTTCTAGCGGGAGCTACGAGCAGTACTTC	.	TRBV27	TRBJ2-7	TRBD2
CASQGAGNTGELFF	TGTGCCAGCCAGGGGGCGGGAAACACCGGGGAGCTGTTTTTT	.	TRBV9	TRBJ2-2	TRBD1
CASSGSLGRMMNNEQFF	TGTGCCAGCAGTGGGAGCCTCGGGAGGATGATGAACAATGAGCAGTTCTTC	.	TRBV2	TRBJ2-1	TRBD2
CASSFGRDGRFF	TGTGCCAGCAGTTTCGGGCGGGATGGGAGGTTCTTC	.	TRBV28	TRBJ2-1	.
CASSPTLGPSGASSTNEKLFF	TGTGCCAGCAGCCCTACACTGGGCCCCTCAGGGGCGAGTTCAACTAATGAAAAACTGTTTTTT	.	TRBV7-6	TRBJ1-4	.
CASSLWGWTEAFF	TGTGCCAGCAGTTTATGGGGGTGGACTGAAGCTTTCTTT	once	TRBV27	TRBJ1-1	.
CAWSLASWEQYF	TGTGCCTGGAGTCTAGCATCGTGGGAGCAGTACTTC	.	TRBV30	TRBJ2-7	.
CASSVDRGIADTQYF	TGTGCCAGCAGCGTAGACAGGGGGATCGCAGATACGCAGTATTTT	.	TRBV9	TRBJ2-3	TRBD1
CASSSGGQGAEGYTF	TGTGCCAGCAGCTCAGGGGGACAGGGGGCTGAGGGCTACACCTTC	.	TRBV11-2	TRBJ1-2	TRBD1
CASSLESGLAGDGTTDTQYF	TGTGCCAGCAGCTTAGAGTCTGGGCTAGCGGGAGACGGCACGACAGATACGCAGTATTTT	.	TRBV13	TRBJ2-3	TRBD2
CASSVGGGSPYEQYF	TGTGCCAGCAGCGTAGGAGGCGGGTCTCCCTACGAGCAGTACTTC	.	TRBV9	TRBJ2-7	.
CASSPSPGNTIYF	TGTGCCAGCAGCCCGTCTCCTGGAAACACCATATATTTT	.	TRBV5-6	TRBJ1-3	.
CASGPGTGGTETQYF	TGTGCTAGTGGACCCGGGACAGGCGGAACAGAGACCCAGTACTTC	.	TRBV12-5	TRBJ2-5	TRBD1
CASSPGPDPRPQHF	TGCGCCAGCAGCCCTGGGCCTGACCCCCGGCCCCAGCATTTT	once	TRBV5-1	TRBJ1-5	.
CASSAAGGGTEAFF	TGTGCCAGCAGTGCCGCCGGGGGCGGCACTGAAGCTTTCTTT	once	TRBV27	TRBJ1-1	.
CASSIDQTSFGAEEQYF	TGTGCCAGTAGTATAGACCAAACTAGCTTCGGGGCGGAGGAGCAGTACTTC	.	TRBV19	TRBJ2-7	.
CASSVGVVSTDTQYF	TGTGCCAGCAGCGTAGGTGTGGTAAGCACAGATACGCAGTATTTT	.	TRBV9	TRBJ2-3	.
CASSLRFPEGSEQYF	TGTGCCAGCAGCTTACGGTTTCCCGAGGGGAGCGAGCAGTACTTC	.	TRBV11-2	TRBJ2-7	.
CASSAGGQGSGEQYF	TGTGCCAGCAGTGCGGGTGGACAGGGTTCGGGCGAGCAGTACTTC	.	TRBV2	TRBJ2-7	TRBD1
CASTPGRSYEQYF	TGTGCCAGCACCCCGGGACGGTCCTACGAGCAGTACTTC	.	TRBV28	TRBJ2-7	.
CASSLVTELNGDTQYF	TGTGCCAGCAGCTTAGTGACGGAGTTAAATGGGGATACGCAGTATTTT	.	TRBV7-9	TRBJ2-3	.
CASQLGIGQDRNEQYF	TGCGCCAGCCAGCTTGGGATTGGGCAGGACCGTAACGAGCAGTACTTC	.	TRBV5-1	TRBJ2-7	.
CASSEAWGGYEQYF	TGTGCCAGCAGTGAAGCTTGGGGGGGGTACGAGCAGTACTTC	.	TRBV6-1	TRBJ2-7	TRBD2
CASSSISGSGYEQYF	TGTGCCAGCAGCTCTATTAGCGGGAGTGGTTACGAGCAGTACTTC	.	TRBV5-4	TRBJ2-7	TRBD2
CASSLALSGRRQGGELFF	TGTGCCAGCAGCTTGGCCCTAAGCGGGAGGCGTCAAGGGGGGGAGCTGTTTTTT	.	TRBV5-5	TRBJ2-2	TRBD2
CASSLGGLAAYNEQFF	TGTGCCAGCAGCTTAGGCGGGCTAGCGGCCTACAATGAGCAGTTCTTC	.	TRBV7-3	TRBJ2-1	TRBD2
CASSLGDQHPYNEQFF	TGTGCCAGCAGCTTGGGGGACCAGCATCCCTACAATGAGCAGTTCTTC	.	TRBV7-7	TRBJ2-1	.
CASSSDPGTPYEAFF	TGTGCCAGCAGTTCCGATCCCGGGACCCCTTATGAAGCTTTCTTT	.	TRBV6-5	TRBJ1-1	.
CASSQDGPQETQYF	TGTGCCAGCAGTCAGGACGGACCACAAGAGACCCAGTACTTC	.	TRBV6-1	TRBJ2-5	.
CASSFDGQGYEQYF	TGTGCCAGCAGTTTCGATGGTCAAGGGTACGAGCAGTACTTC	once	TRBV27	TRBJ2-7	.
CASSFSAGGPYEQYF	TGTGCCAGCAGTTTTTCAGCGGGAGGTCCCTACGAGCAGTACTTC	.	TRBV27	TRBJ2-7	TRBD2
CSFGTAGSYNEQFF	TGCAGCTTTGGGACTGCCGGCTCCTACAATGAGCAGTTCTTC	.	TRBV29-1	TRBJ2-1	.
CASKKLEGSSGYTF	TGTGCCAGCAAAAAGTTGGAGGGGTCGAGCGGCTACACCTTC	.	TRBV27	TRBJ1-2	.
CASSEDQDWDTGELFF	TGTGCCAGCAGTGAAGATCAGGATTGGGACACCGGGGAGCTGTTTTTT	.	TRBV6-1	TRBJ2-2	.
CASSPRGNTEAFF	TGTGCCAGCAGCCCCCGGGGGAACACTGAAGCTTTCTTT	.	TRBV11-1	TRBJ1-1	.
CASSLGSRPLFYGYTF	TGTGCCAGCAGCTTAGGATCAAGACCCCTCTTTTATGGCTACACCTTC	.	TRBV11-2	TRBJ1-2	.
CASSQDLGQGSYNEQFF	TGCGCCAGCAGCCAAGATTTGGGGCAGGGCTCCTACAATGAGCAGTTCTTC	.	TRBV4-3	TRBJ2-1	.
CATGPPNTGELFF	TGTGCCACCGGACCGCCGAACACCGGGGAGCTGTTTTTT	.	TRBV15	TRBJ2-2	.
CASSEGTGGNQPQHF	TGTGCCAGTAGCGAGGGGACAGGGGGCAATCAGCCCCAGCATTTT	few	TRBV19	TRBJ1-5	TRBD1
CASRGQGTSGANVLTF	TGCGCCAGCAGAGGACAGGGCACCTCTGGGGCCAACGTCCTGACTTTC	.	TRBV10-1	TRBJ2-6	TRBD1
CASSSRTEAGSQYF	TGTGCCAGCAGCTCTAGGACAGAAGCAGGGTCCCAGTACTTC	once	TRBV11-2	TRBJ2-5	.
CASSSTEWNTEAFF	TGTGCCAGCAGCTCGACAGAATGGAACACTGAAGCTTTCTTT	.	TRBV7-9	TRBJ1-1	.
CASSPALGRSEAFF	TGTGCCAGCAGCCCAGCCCTCGGACGGTCTGAAGCTTTCTTT	.	TRBV7-8	TRBJ1-1	.
CSVALGIGLNTEAFF	TGCAGCGTTGCCCTGGGGATTGGCCTGAACACTGAAGCTTTCTTT	few	TRBV29-1	TRBJ1-1	.
CASSLGGGPNNEQFF	TGTGCCAGCAGTCTTGGGGGGGGGCCCAACAATGAGCAGTTCTTC	.	TRBV6-6	TRBJ2-1	.
CATSRETRVTPINEQFF	TGTGCCACCAGCAGAGAAACACGCGTAACTCCCATCAATGAGCAGTTCTTC	.	TRBV15	TRBJ2-1	.
CASSPTSGRGDTQYF	TGTGCCAGCAGCCCCACTAGCGGTCGCGGAGATACGCAGTATTTT	.	TRBV5-6	TRBJ2-3	TRBD2
CASSLAGSGQPQHF	TGTGCCAGCAGCTTAGCGGGATCGGGCCAGCCCCAGCATTTT	.	TRBV7-6	TRBJ1-5	.
CASSPPPQRYNEQFF	TGTGCCAGCAGCCCCCCGCCGCAGCGTTACAATGAGCAGTTCTTC	.	TRBV27	TRBJ2-1	.
CASSSDGFYTF	TGTGCCAGCAGCTCGGACGGATTCTACACCTTC	.	TRBV7-9	TRBJ1-2	.
CASSLALSDTQYF	TGTGCCAGCAGCTTAGCGCTTTCAGATACGCAGTATTTT	.	TRBV7-6	TRBJ2-3	.
CASSQVPPADSNQPQHF	TGCGCCAGCAGCCAAGTCCCCCCGGCGGATAGCAATCAGCCCCAGCATTTT	.	TRBV4-1	TRBJ1-5	.
CASSLWDRRHGYTF	TGTGCCAGCAGTTTGTGGGACAGAAGGCATGGCTACACCTTC	.	TRBV28	TRBJ1-2	TRBD1
CASRGQGDEKLFF	TGTGCCAGCAGGGGACAGGGCGATGAAAAACTGTTTTTT	.	TRBV27	TRBJ1-4	TRBD1
CASSPYWTDTQYF	TGTGCCAGCAGCCCCTATTGGACGGATACGCAGTATTTT	.	TRBV9	TRBJ2-3	.
CASSMVGIGTEAFF	TGTGCCAGTAGTATGGTGGGGATTGGCACTGAAGCTTTCTTT	few	TRBV19	TRBJ1-1	.
CASSMLGQGSYNEQFF	TGTGCCAGTAGTATGTTGGGACAGGGTTCTTACAATGAGCAGTTCTTC	.	TRBV19	TRBJ2-1	TRBD1